This is a list of T cell receptor beta chains from one sample in a study of T cell repertoires in cytomegalovirus infection. TCRdb re-called the reads through MiXCR, storing one row per CDR3 protein. The table includes roughly 230,000 distinct CDR3 sequences, about a sixth detected once. Sequenced sample: CD8+ T cells from PBMCs. These receptors were taken from a human donor in good health (CMV status not recorded). Some clones in this sample may be carry-over from other donors' samples. Each CDR3 is given with its conserved first and last residue. The D gene is left open where the match is weak. A clone size is listed for some rows: how often the clone was seen (once, few, many), or a class if it is expanded.

clone_size j_call d_call v_call cdr3_aa cdr3_nt
NA TRBJ1-1 NA TRBV12-5 CASGSGGGNTEAFF TGTGCTAGTGGTTCCGGGGGGGGGAACACTGAAGCTTTCTTT
few TRBJ2-6 NA TRBV12-5 CASGLDHDRIRVAGANVLTF TGTGCTAGTGGTTTGGACCACGACAGGATCCGGGTCGCTGGGGCCAACGTCCTGACTTTC
many TRBJ1-3 NA TRBV7-2 CASSQGVGASSGNTIYF TGTGCCAGCAGCCAAGGGGTGGGGGCTTCCTCTGGAAACACCATATATTTT
few TRBJ2-4 NA TRBV7-9 CASSPQSSGSKNIQYF TGTGCCAGCAGCCCCCAGTCCTCCGGGTCCAAAAACATTCAGTACTTC
few TRBJ1-1 NA TRBV28 CASSLWEGGTEAFF TGTGCCAGCAGTTTATGGGAGGGGGGAACTGAAGCTTTCTTT
NA TRBJ2-7 TRBD2 TRBV4-3 CASSQGGRGVSYEQYF TGCGCCAGCAGCCAAGGGGGACGGGGGGTCTCCTACGAGCAGTACTTC
NA TRBJ2-1 TRBD2 TRBV19 CASSITRLARNEQFF TGTGCCAGTAGTATAACTCGACTAGCAAGAAATGAGCAGTTCTTC
many TRBJ1-1 NA TRBV11-3 CASSTDGTEAFF TGTGCCAGCAGTACGGATGGAACTGAAGCTTTCTTT
NA TRBJ2-2 NA TRBV20-1 CSARQSQGNAGELFF TGCAGTGCTAGACAATCACAAGGGAATGCCGGGGAGCTGTTTTTT
many TRBJ2-1 NA TRBV12-3/TRBV12-4 CASSSTGPPRWHEQFF TGTGCCAGCAGTTCGACCGGTCCCCCCAGGTGGCATGAGCAGTTCTTC
NA TRBJ2-3 NA TRBV11-2 CASSLVGPHSTDTQYF TGTGCCAGCAGCTTAGTGGGCCCTCATAGCACAGATACGCAGTATTTT
few TRBJ2-1 NA TRBV27 CASSLPGVGYNEQFF TGTGCCAGCAGTTTACCCGGGGTTGGCTACAATGAGCAGTTCTTC
many TRBJ1-2 TRBD1 TRBV7-6 CASSLETAGGEDGYTF TGTGCCAGCAGCTTAGAGACCGCAGGGGGCGAAGATGGCTACACCTTC
few TRBJ2-1 TRBD1 TRBV15 CATSRRQGLNEQFF TGTGCCACCAGCAGGAGACAGGGCCTCAATGAGCAGTTCTTC
NA TRBJ1-1 NA TRBV28 CASSESLGGGNTEAFF TGTGCCAGCAGCGAAAGTCTGGGCGGGGGGAACACTGAAGCTTTCTTT
NA TRBJ1-2 NA TRBV2 CASREPDNYGYTF TGTGCCAGTCGGGAGCCTGATAACTATGGCTACACCTTC
few TRBJ2-1 TRBD2 TRBV2 CASSDSLWDYEQFF TGTGCCAGCAGTGATTCCTTATGGGACTACGAGCAGTTCTTC
many TRBJ1-5 NA TRBV6-6 CASIDSGRTQPQHF TGTGCCAGCATCGACTCGGGGAGAACCCAGCCCCAGCATTTT
few TRBJ2-3 TRBD2 TRBV2 CASSEAERGATDTQYF TGTGCCAGCAGTGAAGCGGAGCGGGGGGCCACAGATACGCAGTATTTT
few TRBJ2-7 NA TRBV19 CASSIEGSGSYEQYF TGTGCCAGTAGTATCGAAGGATCAGGGTCCTACGAGCAGTACTTC
few TRBJ1-6 NA TRBV5-4 CASSLDLTNYSPLHF TGTGCCAGCAGCTTGGACCTTACGAATTATTCACCCCTCCACTTT
once TRBJ1-1 NA TRBV6-5 CASSYYPRGTNTEAFF TGTGCCAGCAGTTACTACCCGCGCGGGACGAACACTGAAGCTTTCTTT
NA TRBJ1-4 NA TRBV19 CASSGGRDEKLFF TGTGCCAGTAGTGGGGGGCGGGATGAAAAACTGTTTTTT
many TRBJ1-1 TRBD1 TRBV28 CASSLYRGDTEAFF TGTGCCAGCAGTTTATACAGGGGGGACACTGAAGCTTTCTTT
NA TRBJ1-1 NA TRBV27 CASSLSVQMNTEAFF TGTGCCAGCAGTTTATCGGTACAGATGAACACTGAAGCTTTCTTT
many TRBJ2-7 NA TRBV6-2/TRBV6-3 CASSYTQGYEQYF TGTGCCAGCAGTTACACACAGGGTTACGAGCAGTACTTC
NA TRBJ2-7 NA TRBV5-5 CASSRGTRDHEQYF TGTGCCAGCAGCCGGGGGACGCGGGACCACGAGCAGTACTTC
NA TRBJ2-3 TRBD1 TRBV2 CASREGTGNTDTQYF TGTGCCAGCAGGGAAGGGACAGGAAACACAGATACGCAGTATTTT